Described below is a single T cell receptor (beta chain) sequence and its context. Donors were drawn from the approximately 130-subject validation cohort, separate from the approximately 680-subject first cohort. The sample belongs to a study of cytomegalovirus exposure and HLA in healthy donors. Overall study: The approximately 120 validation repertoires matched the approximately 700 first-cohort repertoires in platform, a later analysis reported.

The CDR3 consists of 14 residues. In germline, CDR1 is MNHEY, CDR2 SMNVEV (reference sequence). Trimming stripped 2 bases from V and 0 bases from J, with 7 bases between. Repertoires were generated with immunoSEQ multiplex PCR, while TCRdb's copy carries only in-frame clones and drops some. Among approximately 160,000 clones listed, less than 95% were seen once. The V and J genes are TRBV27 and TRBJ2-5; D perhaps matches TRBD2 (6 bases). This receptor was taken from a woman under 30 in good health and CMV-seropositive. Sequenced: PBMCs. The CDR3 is CASSLSGYQETQYF. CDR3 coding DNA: TGTGCCAGCAGTTTAAGCGGGTACCAAGAGACCCAGTACTTC.